This TCR beta chain was identified during a study of blood T cell repertoires in COVID-19. At the level of the study: Acute-phase and convalescent COVID-19 samples originated in the United States, Italy and Spain. From T cells, B-cell-depleted T cells, or PBMCs came the material, which was cDNA or gDNA.

CDR3 length: 18 residues. V shed 2 bases and J 4 bases; nucleotides not matched to a gene: 14. The V gene's germline CDR1 is LGHDT and CDR2 YNNKEL (reference sequence). In the source study's methods: Quantification of nucleated cells was approximated via reference gene primer amplification. The method was immunoSEQ multiplex PCR; TCRdb's version includes in-frame clones alone and lacks a portion of them. The DNA gave D and trimming, while V, J and clone size come from that table. The sample carries tens of thousands of clones, roughly nine tenths recorded once. The chain combines TRBV3-1 (or the pseudogene TRBV3-2) with TRBJ2-5, with 9 bases aligning to TRBD1. This sequence originates from an older man in a cohort sampled during active COVID-19. Sequenced input: peripheral blood. The CDR3 coding sequence is TGTGCCAGCAGCCAAAACCCCGGGACAGGGTTTACTCTAGAGACCCAGTACTTC. Protein product: CASSQNPGTGFTLETQYF.